These T cell receptor beta chains were read from a single sample in a study of cytomegalovirus exposure and HLA in healthy donors. Sequenced by immunoSEQ multiplex PCR; TCRdb stores in-frame clones only, minus some. Of approximately 100,000 clones listed, 86% are singletons. The specimen sequenced was PBMCs. These receptors originate from a man under 40 in good health and CMV-seropositive. The CDR3 runs from the conserved cysteine through the conserved F or W. D genes are given only for firm matches. Where a row states a size, it is once, few, many or the class of an expanded clone; other rows omit it.

v_gene: TRBV25-1; d_gene: NA; abundance: NA; len: 14; j_gene: TRBJ2-3; CDR3aa: CASSDVLSTDTQYF; CDR3nt: TGTGCCAGCAGTGATGTATTGAGCACAGATACGCAGTATTTT
v_gene: TRBV13; d_gene: TRBD1; abundance: few; len: 14; j_gene: TRBJ1-1; CDR3aa: CASSLGDRDTEAFF; CDR3nt: TGTGCCAGCAGCTTAGGGGACAGGGACACTGAAGCTTTCTTT
v_gene: TRBV11-2; d_gene: NA; abundance: NA; len: 15; j_gene: TRBJ2-1; CDR3aa: CASSFSGGTYNEQFF; CDR3nt: TGTGCCAGCAGCTTTAGCGGAGGGACCTACAATGAGCAGTTCTTC
v_gene: TRBV5-1; d_gene: TRBD2; abundance: NA; len: 14; j_gene: TRBJ2-7; CDR3aa: CASSPGLAPNEQYF; CDR3nt: TGCGCCAGCAGCCCGGGACTAGCTCCCAACGAGCAGTACTTC
v_gene: TRBV5-1; d_gene: TRBD1; abundance: NA; len: 16; j_gene: TRBJ1-4; CDR3aa: CASSWGQGFNNEKLFF; CDR3nt: TGCGCCAGCAGCTGGGGACAGGGGTTTAATAATGAAAAACTGTTTTTT
v_gene: TRBV27; d_gene: TRBD1; abundance: NA; len: 19; j_gene: TRBJ2-7; CDR3aa: CASSFFISDGQGAAYEQYF; CDR3nt: TGTGCCAGCAGTTTCTTCATTTCTGATGGACAGGGGGCTGCCTACGAGCAGTACTTC
v_gene: TRBV5-1; d_gene: TRBD2; abundance: NA; len: 16; j_gene: TRBJ2-1; CDR3aa: CASSLVSGRAYGEQFF; CDR3nt: TGCGCCAGCAGCTTGGTCAGCGGGAGGGCCTATGGTGAGCAGTTCTTC
v_gene: TRBV28; d_gene: NA; abundance: NA; len: 17; j_gene: TRBJ2-5; CDR3aa: CASSLEAGTPGRETQYF; CDR3nt: TGTGCCAGCAGTTTAGAAGCCGGGACACCGGGTCGAGAGACCCAGTACTTC
v_gene: TRBV5-4; d_gene: NA; abundance: NA; len: 15; j_gene: TRBJ1-1; CDR3aa: CASSLGLRSPAEAFF; CDR3nt: TGTGCCAGCAGCTTGGGATTGAGGAGCCCCGCTGAAGCTTTCTTT
v_gene: TRBV27; d_gene: TRBD2; abundance: NA; len: 16; j_gene: TRBJ2-7; CDR3aa: CASSSILAGGHYEQYF; CDR3nt: TGTGCCAGCAGTTCAATTCTAGCGGGAGGGCACTACGAGCAGTACTTC
v_gene: TRBV19; d_gene: TRBD1; abundance: few; len: 17; j_gene: TRBJ2-7; CDR3aa: CASSIDSLQGTDYEQYF; CDR3nt: TGTGCCAGTAGTATAGATTCCCTACAGGGGACGGACTACGAGCAGTACTTC
v_gene: TRBV2; d_gene: NA; abundance: NA; len: 16; j_gene: TRBJ1-1; CDR3aa: CASSDGGRGMNTEAFF; CDR3nt: TGTGCCAGCAGTGACGGGGGGAGGGGGATGAACACTGAAGCTTTCTTT
v_gene: TRBV15; d_gene: TRBD1; abundance: NA; len: 16; j_gene: TRBJ1-2; CDR3aa: CATSVKADRAFEGYTF; CDR3nt: TGTGCCACCAGCGTAAAAGCGGACAGGGCGTTTGAAGGCTACACCTTC
v_gene: TRBV30; d_gene: NA; abundance: NA; len: 19; j_gene: TRBJ1-3; CDR3aa: CAWSVPPPGSVISGNTIYF; CDR3nt: TGTGCCTGGAGTGTCCCACCCCCAGGGTCGGTAATCTCTGGAAACACCATATATTTT
v_gene: TRBV6-5; d_gene: NA; abundance: NA; len: 15; j_gene: TRBJ1-6; CDR3aa: CASSYSGSYNSPLHF; CDR3nt: TGTGCCAGCAGTTACTCCGGGTCCTATAATTCACCCCTCCACTTT
v_gene: TRBV19; d_gene: NA; abundance: once; len: 15; j_gene: TRBJ1-2; CDR3aa: CARLMKRFSEFGYTF; CDR3nt: TGTGCCAGACTAATGAAAAGGTTCTCTGAATTTGGCTACACCTTC
v_gene: TRBV18; d_gene: TRBD1; abundance: NA; len: 14; j_gene: TRBJ2-7; CDR3aa: CASSSGTATGGQYF; CDR3nt: TGTGCCAGCTCATCCGGGACAGCAACAGGAGGGCAGTACTTC
v_gene: TRBV5-5; d_gene: NA; abundance: NA; len: 13; j_gene: TRBJ2-1; CDR3aa: CASSLALYNEQFF; CDR3nt: TGTGCCAGCAGCTTGGCCCTCTACAATGAGCAGTTCTTC
v_gene: TRBV10-3; d_gene: TRBD2; abundance: NA; len: 14; j_gene: TRBJ2-1; CDR3aa: CAISESELANEQFF; CDR3nt: TGTGCCATCAGTGAGTCGGAACTAGCGAATGAGCAGTTCTTC
v_gene: TRBV27; d_gene: TRBD2; abundance: NA; len: 19; j_gene: TRBJ2-1; CDR3aa: CASSPPGLAGLDPYNEQFF; CDR3nt: TGTGCCAGCAGTCCGCCGGGACTAGCGGGGTTGGATCCCTACAATGAGCAGTTCTTC
v_gene: TRBV6-1; d_gene: NA; abundance: NA; len: 14; j_gene: TRBJ2-2; CDR3aa: CASSEKRNTGELFF; CDR3nt: TGTGCCAGCAGTGAGAAGAGGAACACCGGGGAGCTGTTTTTT
v_gene: TRBV29-1; d_gene: TRBD2; abundance: NA; len: 17; j_gene: TRBJ2-7; CDR3aa: CSVGGELAGSPSYEQYF; CDR3nt: TGCAGCGTTGGAGGGGAGCTAGCGGGATCGCCCTCCTACGAGCAGTACTTC
v_gene: TRBV10-3; d_gene: TRBD1; abundance: NA; len: 15; j_gene: TRBJ1-2; CDR3aa: CAIIPGTGEGYGYTF; CDR3nt: TGTGCCATCATCCCCGGGACAGGGGAGGGGTATGGCTACACCTTC
v_gene: TRBV18; d_gene: NA; abundance: NA; len: 12; j_gene: TRBJ1-2; CDR3aa: CASSPSGYGYTF; CDR3nt: TGTGCCAGCTCCCCCAGCGGATATGGCTACACCTTC
v_gene: TRBV28; d_gene: NA; abundance: NA; len: 15; j_gene: TRBJ1-5; CDR3aa: CASSFNGQLSQPQHF; CDR3nt: TGTGCCAGCAGTTTCAATGGACAGTTAAGTCAGCCCCAGCATTTT
v_gene: TRBV29-1; d_gene: TRBD2; abundance: NA; len: 13; j_gene: TRBJ2-1; CDR3aa: CSGGSGGPDEQFF; CDR3nt: TGCAGCGGAGGGTCGGGAGGGCCGGATGAGCAGTTCTTC
v_gene: TRBV27; d_gene: TRBD1; abundance: NA; len: 15; j_gene: TRBJ1-1; CDR3aa: CASSSRQGGGTEAFF; CDR3nt: TGTGCCAGCAGTTCCCGACAGGGCGGCGGCACTGAAGCTTTCTTT
v_gene: TRBV27; d_gene: NA; abundance: NA; len: 13; j_gene: TRBJ1-5; CDR3aa: CASKLTGNQPQHF; CDR3nt: TGTGCCAGCAAGCTGACAGGCAATCAGCCCCAGCATTTT
v_gene: TRBV6-1; d_gene: TRBD2; abundance: NA; len: 14; j_gene: TRBJ2-2; CDR3aa: CASSLAGVIGELFF; CDR3nt: TGTGCCAGCAGTTTAGCGGGAGTGATCGGGGAGCTGTTTTTT
v_gene: TRBV4-1; d_gene: NA; abundance: NA; len: 14; j_gene: TRBJ2-7; CDR3aa: CASSQVGHSYEQYF; CDR3nt: TGCGCCAGCAGCCAAGTAGGACACTCCTACGAGCAGTACTTC
v_gene: TRBV9; d_gene: NA; abundance: NA; len: 17; j_gene: TRBJ1-3; CDR3aa: CASSVALQGRSGNTIYF; CDR3nt: TGTGCCAGCAGCGTAGCTTTGCAGGGGCGCTCTGGAAACACCATATATTTT
v_gene: TRBV28; d_gene: NA; abundance: NA; len: 12; j_gene: TRBJ1-2; CDR3aa: CASSRTVYGYTF; CDR3nt: TGTGCCAGCAGTCGGACAGTCTATGGCTACACCTTC